A single T cell receptor beta chain is shown here with its context. The antigen this receptor binds is unknown. No base quality information exists; no much larger clone differs at one position. TCRbeta CDR3 regions were amplified from genomic DNA using the immunoSEQ Assay, a bias-controlled multiplex PCR. As for the authors' bioinformatics: The number of nucleated cells in each sample was estimated from the amplification of reference gene primers within the assay. To quantify the absolute abundance of each unique TCRbeta CDR3 rearrangement, sequence reads were collapsed and filtered. For each sample, productive Simpson clonality was calculated as the square root of Simpson's diversity index across productive rearrangements. TCRdb retrieved this table from immuneACCESS and kept in-frame rearrangements only. Not all clones are present; in checked studies, unresolved V genes account for under half, and no reason is known for the remainder. V and J calls and clone size are as listed in that table; D and trimming were resolved from the DNA. The sample has fewer than 100,000 clones on record, around 79% of them singletons. Together, the top ten hold 11% of the sample.

Cut back by 4 bases and 0 bases, the V and J ends lie 19 bases apart. The CDR3 holds 17 amino acids from the cysteine to the phenylalanine. The entry retains the CDR3 DNA only, 51 bases that are in frame from base 1. CDR1 and CDR2, per the germline V gene, are MGHRA and YSYEKL. Whole blood was collected in K2EDTA tubes by collaborating institutions according to the institutions' own protocols. For TCRbeta analysis, collaborators shipped samples in one of three forms: frozen whole blood, isolated PBMCs, or DNA extracted from either of those sample types. These data originate in a study of blood T cell repertoires in COVID-19 (dated by TCRdb to 2020 to 2022). Background for the entire study: Collaborator samples came from the United States, Italy and Spain and covered acute and convalescent phases of COVID-19. HLA class I and class II types, where available, came from metadata supplied by the sample provider rather than from assay-based typing. The samples were drawn from two sources: the first 160 participants of the ongoing ImmuneRACE study, and 1,000 to 1,500 subjects contributed by 6 global collaborators. The material from the prospective study consisted of cDNA or gDNA derived from T cells, B-cell-depleted T cells, or PBMCs. A freely available public database, intended as a resource for researchers studying the immune response to SARS-CoV-2, is where the repertoires were released. The sample metadata nearly always contained a de-identified subject ID, COVID-19 status, age in years and sex. Deeply sampled blood TCRbeta repertoires from subjects exposed to, actively infected with, or recovered from COVID-19 were included in the dataset. General findings and caveats noted by the study authors: The quantity of clinical and demographic metadata differed by source and by participant and was supplied without curation.

The V and J segments used are TRBV4-1 and TRBJ2-7, and the D gene may be TRBD2, 6 bases matching. The sequenced sample was peripheral blood. This receptor was obtained from a man between 45 and 60 years old with acute or convalescent COVID-19. The CDR3: CASSPYKVSGSSYEQYF. The nucleotide sequence is TGCGCCAGCAGCCCCTACAAGGTCTCCGGGAGCTCCTACGAGCAGTACTTC.